What follows are 29 T cell receptor beta chains derived from one specimen sequenced in a study of beta chain features in type 1 diabetes. Their antigens are not known. Expressed TCRB transcripts were sequenced, since all the RNA that had been isolated was reverse transcribed. The repertoire was sequenced with immunoSEQ multiplex PCR; TCRdb's copy has only in-frame clones and lacks some. The sample lists about 650,000 clones; around 12% were seen once. Notes on the study in general: For Type 1 diabetes patients, all four CD4+ subsets carried TCRB CDR3s that were moderately but significantly shorter.

The sequencing sample was made of naive CD4+ T cells from blood. The receptors shown here come from a man aged 25 to 40 with type 1 diabetes.

This clone was counted between two and nine times. V usage is TRBV30 and J usage is TRBJ2-5; 9 bases line up with TRBD2. This CDR3 comprises 12 residues. The junction had 2 bases not matched to a gene; V was cut back by 4 bases and J by 5 bases. Germline assignment: CDR1 GTSNPN and CDR2 SVGIG (reference sequence). In DNA form, the CDR3 reads TGTGCCTGGACTAGCGGGGCTGAGACCCAGTACTTC. Amino acids: CAWTSGAETQYF.

A few counts support this clone. CDR3 coding DNA: TGCGCCAGCAGCTCCCTAGCGGTAAGCTCCTACAATGAGCAGTTCTTC. Amino acid sequence: CASSSLAVSSYNEQFF. J is TRBJ2-1 and V is TRBV5-1; 7 nucleotides line up with TRBD2. Trimming took 3 bases from V and 0 from J; bases not matched to a gene: 6. The CDR3 has 16 residues. Germline CDR1 SGHRS, CDR2 YFSETQ. The full variable domain, its missing parts supplied by reference TRBV5-1 and TRBJ2-1, is KAGVTQTPRYLIKTRGQQVTLSCSPISGHRSVSWYQQTPGQGLQFLFEYFSETQRNKGNFPGRFSGRQFSNSRSEMNVSTLELGDSALYLCASSSLAVSSYNEQFFGPGTRLTVL.

This clone was observed a few times. The chain joins TRBV2 to TRBJ2-7, with D possibly TRBD1 on 5 matching bases. This CDR3 region has 14 residues. Germline CDR1 SNHLY, CDR2 FYNNEI. Trimming pared 3 bases from V and 4 bases from J, leaving 13 bases between. CDR3 in amino acids: CASSDVTVSYEQYF. The CDR3 DNA is TGTGCCAGCAGTGATGTGACAGTGAGTTACGAGCAGTACTTC. Complete variable domain (other parts from reference TRBV2 and TRBJ2-7): EPEVTQTPSHQVTQMGQEVILRCVPISNHLYFYWYRQILGQKVEFLVSFYNNEISEKSEIFDDQFSVERPDGSNFTLKIRSTKLEDSAMYFCASSDVTVSYEQYFGPGTRLTVT.

The CDR3 bases are TGTGCCAGCAGGCCAGCGGGGGTTGACATTCAGTACTTC. It codes for CASRPAGVDIQYF. The genes are TRBV6-5 and TRBJ2-4; 8 bases fit TRBD2. CDR3 length equals 13 residues. With 6 bases clipped from V and 8 bases from J, the junction kept 6 bases outside the gene matches. The germline CDR1 and CDR2 sequences are MNHEY and SVGAGI.

This chain joins TRBV7-2 and TRBJ1-6; TRBD1 agrees at 7 bases. V gave up 4 bases and J gave up 6 bases; unmatched junction bases: 6. Germline-derived CDR1 and CDR2 are SGHTA and FQGNSA. The CDR3 has 15 amino acids. The CDR3 DNA reads TGTGCCAGCAGCTCGACAGGGACCACTAATTCACCCCTCCACTTT. The encoded protein is CASSSTGTTNSPLHF.

The rearrangement links TRBV7-6 to TRBJ1-3; possible D gene TRBD1, 6 bases. The germline V and J ends were trimmed by 6 bases and 5 bases, with 11 bases remaining between them. The germline V gene encodes CDR1 SGHVS and CDR2 FNYEAQ. The CDR3 has 13 residues. The CDR3 here is CASRSGQRNTIYF. The CDR3 DNA follows: TGTGCCAGCAGATCCGGACAGCGAAACACCATATATTTT.

This clone was seen only a few times. The chain carries TRBV13 and TRBJ2-2; 7 nucleotides match TRBD2. CDR3 length equals 17 residues. The V gene end was trimmed by 3 bases and the J gene end by 3 bases; junction bases not matched to a gene: 10. Per the germline V gene, CDR1 is PRHDT and CDR2 is FYEKMQ (reference sequence). DNA for the CDR3: TGTGCCAGCAGCTTTGGGAGAGCGGGGAGCTACACCGGGGAGCTGTTTTTT. It yields the protein CASSFGRAGSYTGELFF.

This clone was counted only a few times. Sequence at one end of the junction differs from germline and may be a read error. The CDR3: CASSLVRFNEQFLF. CDR3 coding DNA: TGTGCCAGCAGCTTAGTTAGGTTCAATGAGCAGTTCCTCTTC. The chain has TRBV7-9 and TRBJ2-1; D is unresolved. Germline CDR1 SEHNR, CDR2 FQNEAQ (reference sequence). The CDR3 sequence is 14 residues long.

This clone was detected a few times. V and J are TRBV30 and TRBJ2-2; D assignment may be TRBD1 or TRBD2 (5 bases each). The CDR3 length is 14 residues. In germline, CDR1 is GTSNPN, CDR2 SVGIG (reference sequence). Between the trimmed V and J ends, which lost 3 bases and 6 bases, there was a span of 14 bases. The CDR3, as DNA: TGTGCCTGGAGCCCTCGGGACCGACCCGGGGAGCTGTTTTTT. Translated: CAWSPRDRPGELFF.

This chain links TRBV14 with TRBJ2-5; maybe TRBD1 (6 bases). Germline V CDR1 and CDR2: SGHDN, FVKESK. V lost 0 bases, J lost 7 bases, and 9 bases lay in between. The CDR3 loop spans 13 amino acids. CDR3 amino acids: CASSQDLGGTQYF. The CDR3 nucleotides read TGTGCCAGCAGCCAAGATCTAGGGGGGACCCAGTACTTC.

The chain couples TRBV4-3 to TRBJ2-6; TRBD1 is a possible D gene (5 bases). This CDR3 is built from 17 residues. Trimming removed 2 bases from V and 2 bases from J, with 13 bases in between. Germline CDR1 LGHNA, CDR2 YSLEER. CDR3 amino acids: CASSQYYRGTGANVLTF. In DNA form, the CDR3 reads TGCGCCAGCAGCCAATATTATAGGGGTACTGGGGCCAACGTCCTGACTTTC.

This rearrangement joins TRBV11-2 to TRBJ1-6; TRBD1 aligns across 7 bases. This CDR3 has 14 residues. V lost 3 bases and J lost 8; bases outside the gene matches: 4. Germline V gene data show CDR1 as SGHAT and CDR2 as FQNNGV. The CDR3 DNA follows: TGTGCCAGCAGCTTCTCAGGGGGGGATTCACCCCTCCACTTT. Amino acids: CASSFSGGDSPLHF.

V usage is TRBV9 and J usage is TRBJ1-2; possibly TRBD1 for D (5 bases). This CDR3 has 15 amino acids. V shed 4 bases and J shed 6 bases, with 19 bases lying between them. Germline V CDR1 and CDR2: SGDLS, YYNGEE. For the CDR3, the DNA is TGTGCCAGCAGCCCTCCTCCCCCCTCAGGGAATGGCTACACCTTC. It specifies CASSPPPPSGNGYTF.

This clone has just a few counts. The V gene is TRBV19, the J gene TRBJ1-4, with 8 bases lining up with TRBD1. Unmatched junction bases numbered 4, after V lost 4 bases and J lost 6 bases. The CDR3 covers 14 residues. Germline values: CDR1 LNHDA, CDR2 SQIVND (reference sequence). CDR3 sequence (DNA): TGTGCCAGTAGTAGGACAGGGAGAGATGAAAAACTGTTTTTT. Translated: CASSRTGRDEKLFF.

The chain is built from TRBV15 and TRBJ1-5; a weak D match, TRBD1 (6 bases). The CDR3 has 14 residues. Trimming took 8 bases from V and 4 from J, leaving 15 bases between them. CDR1 and CDR2 (germline): LNHNV, YYDKDF (reference sequence). This CDR3 reads CATQPGGPNQPQHF. The CDR3 DNA reads TGTGCCACCCAGCCGGGGGGCCCAAATCAGCCCCAGCATTTT.

The gene calls are TRBV4-2 and TRBJ2-6, with TRBD1 matching over 10 bases. The CDR3 length is 20 residues. From germline, CDR1 is LGHNA and CDR2 YNFKEQ. Unmatched junction bases numbered 12, after V lost 4 bases and J lost 0 bases. CDR3 sequence (DNA): TGTGCCAGCAGCCTGCTCCCGGGACAGGGGATCTCCTCTGGGGCCAACGTCCTGACTTTC. It is translated as CASSLLPGQGISSGANVLTF.

The chain joins TRBV7-2 to TRBJ2-1, with D perhaps matching TRBD2 (6 bases). Trimming shortened V by 5 bases and J by 8 bases, and 16 bases separated the two germline ends. Germline values: CDR1 SGHTA, CDR2 FQGNSA. The CDR3 totals 14 residues. The CDR3 protein is CASSLGLPGDEQFF. Here the CDR3 DNA reads TGTGCCAGCAGCCTGGGACTGCCCGGCGATGAGCAGTTCTTC.

The chain uses TRBV6-5 and TRBJ1-5; tentatively, D is TRBD1 (5 bases). V was cut by 4 bases and J by 7 bases, with 11 bases left in between. CDR3 size: 13 residues. Germline loops: CDR1 MNHEY, CDR2 SVGAGI. The CDR3 DNA reads TGTGCCAGCAGTTTCAGGGTAGGACAGCCCCAGCATTTT. Translated, it gives CASSFRVGQPQHF.

The rearrangement links TRBV4-3 to TRBJ1-5; D may be TRBD1 (6 bases). The V and J ends lost 0 bases and 5 bases respectively, with 14 bases between them. CDR1 and CDR2 (germline): LGHNA, YSLEER. There are 16 residues in the CDR3. CDR3 DNA: TGCGCCAGCAGCCAAGAGTTTACAGGGATGTATCAGCCCCAGCATTTT. Translation gives CASSQEFTGMYQPQHF.

A few counts support this clone. This rearrangement joins TRBV11-2 to TRBJ1-2, with 10 bases aligning to TRBD1. The CDR3 consists of 15 residues. The trim removed 0 bases at V and 4 bases at J, leaving 2 bases unmatched. Germline V lookup: CDR1 SGHAT, CDR2 FQNNGV. Here the CDR3 DNA reads TGTGCCAGCAGCTTAGAAGGGACAGGGGTCTATGGCTACACCTTC. It is translated as CASSLEGTGVYGYTF.

The chain combines TRBV7-9 with TRBJ2-5; the match to TRBD2 covers 7 bases. The CDR3 extends over 16 amino acids. V trimming: 2 bases; J trimming: 1 base; junction bases outside the gene matches: 7. Germline V gene data show CDR1 as SEHNR and CDR2 as FQNEAQ (reference sequence). CDR3 sequence: CASSLFLAESQETQYF. The CDR3 DNA reads as TGTGCCAGCAGCTTATTTCTAGCGGAATCCCAAGAGACCCAGTACTTC.

The genes are TRBV29-1 and TRBJ1-1; tentative D call: TRBD1 (5 bases). This CDR3 contains 13 residues. Germline V gives CDR1 SQVTM, CDR2 ANQGSEA. Trimming stripped 6 bases from V and 7 bases from J, with 18 bases between. CDR3 loop: CSVRGRVRGEAFF. The CDR3 nucleotides are TGCAGCGTGAGGGGCAGGGTCCGGGGTGAAGCTTTCTTT.

This clone was seen only a few times. The V and J genes are TRBV7-2 and TRBJ2-5; 9 bases align to TRBD1. V dropped 5 bases and J dropped 5; count of bases not matched to a gene: 12. The CDR3 runs to 16 residues. Germline CDR1 is SGHTA and CDR2 is FQGNSA. CDR3 DNA sequence: TGTGCCAGCAGCCCATTGGCAACAGGGGGCCAGGAGACCCAGTACTTC. It yields the protein CASSPLATGGQETQYF.

This chain links TRBV6-6 with TRBJ2-5, with D perhaps TRBD2 (6 bases). The better agreement between TRBJ2-7 and the DNA end casts doubt on the J call. The CDR3 is 15 amino acids. Looked up from germline, CDR1 is MNHNY and CDR2 is SVGAGI (reference sequence). The CDR3 nucleotides read TGTGCCAGCAGCGGGGAGGAGAGGAGCTCCTACGAGCAGTACTTC. This gives the protein CASSGEERSSYEQYF.

Only a few counts were recorded for this clone. This rearrangement joins TRBV7-9 to TRBJ2-7; D may be TRBD2 (5 bases). V lost 7 bases and J lost 1, with 11 bases in between. Per germline, CDR1 SEHNR and CDR2 FQNEAQ (reference sequence). CDR3 length: 13 residues. CDR3 sequence: CASKSGTSYEQYF. In DNA form, the CDR3 reads TGTGCCAGCAAAAGCGGTACATCCTACGAGCAGTACTTC.

V and J are TRBV18 and TRBJ2-7; D may be TRBD1 or TRBD2 (5 bases each). In germline, CDR1 is KGHSH, CDR2 LQKENI. This CDR3 is built from 16 residues. V was cut by 6 bases and J by 0 bases, with 18 bases left in between. The CDR3 nucleotides read TGTGCCAGCTCCCTAGGGACGGAGACCAGCTCCTACGAGCAGTACTTC. It translates to CASSLGTETSSYEQYF.

The chain links TRBV7-2 to TRBJ1-1; D gene ambiguous. V lost 2 bases, J lost 2 bases, and 6 bases lay in between. Germline V gene lookup returns CDR1 SGHTA and CDR2 FQGNSA. CDR3 length: 13 residues. CDR3 bases: TGTGCCAGCAGCTTATCATTAAACACTGAAGCTTTCTTT. Encoded protein: CASSLSLNTEAFF.

This clone was observed a handful of times. The chain combines TRBV29-1 with TRBJ2-7; weak D call: TRBD1 (6 bases). CDR1 is SQVTM, CDR2 ANQGSEA, per germline. V lost 4 bases, J lost 2 bases, and 15 bases lay in between. CDR3 length: 14 residues. As DNA, the CDR3 is TGCAGCGTTGTGTCGATAAGGGGGACCTACGAGCAGTACTTC. Its translation: CSVVSIRGTYEQYF.

The chain has TRBV7-8 and TRBJ1-6; 10 nucleotides line up with TRBD1. The ends lost 5 bases at V and 10 bases at J; junction bases unmatched: 11. Germline CDR1 is SGHVS and CDR2 is FQNEAQ. The CDR3 runs to 16 residues. This CDR3 reads CASSESSGTGVSPLHF. Here the CDR3 DNA reads TGTGCCAGCAGCGAGAGCTCCGGGACAGGGGTCTCACCCCTCCACTTT.